A single sample is the source of the 32 T cell receptor beta chains below, sequenced in a study of STAT3 mutations in large granular lymphocyte leukemia. The study, taken as a whole, reports: Every T-cell large granular lymphocyte leukemia patient had at least one immunodominant TCR beta clonotype.

Libraries were prepared by immunoSEQ multiplex PCR; TCRdb keeps only in-frame clonotypes and omits some of them. The sample includes fewer than 10,000 clones, 70% to 90% of them seen just once. These receptors are not linked to any known antigen. Source material: peripheral blood mononuclear cells. All receptors derive from a man older than 75 with T-cell large granular lymphocyte leukemia. Some clones in this sample may be carry-over from other donors' samples.

The J gene is TRBJ2-3, the V gene TRBV6-5; the match to TRBD2 covers 7 bases. Germline V gives CDR1 MNHEY, CDR2 SVGAGI. The J segment lost 0 bases and the V segment lost 7 bases, leaving 1 base of the junction unmatched. CDR3 length: 13 residues. CDR3 amino acids: CASKRGSTDTQYF. CDR3 DNA sequence: TGTGCCAGCAAGCGGGGTAGCACAGATACGCAGTATTTT.

The chain is built from TRBV5-1 and TRBJ1-4, with D unclear. The V gene's germline CDR1 is SGHRS and CDR2 YFSETQ. Trimming took off 4 bases at V and 6 bases at J, with 13 bases between the two ends. CDR3 size: 14 residues. The CDR3: CASSRGSYDEKLFF. The CDR3 DNA reads as TGCGCCAGCAGCCGAGGTTCATACGATGAAAAACTGTTTTTT.

The chain joins TRBV30 to TRBJ2-3, with 7 bases fitting TRBD2. The trim removed 4 bases at V and 0 bases at J, leaving 1 base unmatched. This CDR3 spans 13 amino acids. CDR1 is GTSNPN, CDR2 SVGIG, per germline (reference sequence). Written as DNA, the CDR3 is TGTGCCTGGAATAGCGGGAGCACAGATACGCAGTATTTT. As protein: CAWNSGSTDTQYF.

The chain employs TRBV7-9 and TRBJ2-5; no clear D. CDR1 SEHNR and CDR2 FQNEAQ come from the germline V gene (reference sequence). CDR3 length: 14 amino acids. The V end lost 8 bases, the J end lost 2 bases, and 15 bases lay between the germline ends. The CDR3 sequence is CASVQFDPQETQYF. The CDR3 nucleotides read TGTGCCAGCGTTCAATTCGACCCTCAAGAGACCCAGTACTTC.

The chain employs TRBV27 and TRBJ1-1; D ambiguous. The V end was cut by 2 bases, the J end by 1 base, with 11 bases between. The CDR3 has 15 amino acids. Germline V gene lookup returns CDR1 MNHEY and CDR2 SMNVEV (reference sequence). The CDR3 sequence is CASSLVLFPNTEAFF. DNA for the CDR3: TGTGCCAGCAGTTTAGTTTTGTTTCCGAACACTGAAGCTTTCTTT.

The count of this clone is one. The genes are TRBV7-2 and TRBJ1-3; 7 nucleotides match TRBD1. Germline trimming cut 5 bases from V and 1 base from J; bases unmatched to any gene: 11. Germline CDR1 reads SGHTA; CDR2 reads FQGNSA. The CDR3 spans 17 residues. The CDR3 is CASSPNPTTGSGNTIYF. In nucleotides, the CDR3 is TGTGCCAGCAGCCCAAACCCGACGACAGGGTCTGGAAACACCATATATTTT.

The CDR3 sequence is CASSLRTSGGHTQYF. The CDR3 region has the DNA TGTGCCAGCAGTCTGAGGACTAGCGGGGGGCATACGCAGTATTTT. V and J are TRBV5-4 and TRBJ2-3, with 14 positions matching TRBD2. Germline V lookup: CDR1 SGHNT, CDR2 YYREEE (reference sequence). Unmatched junction bases numbered 6, after V lost 5 bases and J lost 7 bases. This CDR3 spans 15 amino acids. Looking up the rest from reference TRBV5-4 and TRBJ2-3 gives the full variable domain: ETGVTQSPTHLIKTRGQQVTLRCSSQSGHNTVSWYQQALGQGPQFIFQYYREEENGRGNFPPRFSGLQFPNYSSELNVNALELDDSALYLCASSLRTSGGHTQYFGPGTRLTVL.

V and J are TRBV4-1 and TRBJ2-2; tentatively, D is TRBD1 or TRBD2 (5 bases each). The germline V gene has CDR1 MGHRA and CDR2 YSYEKL. This CDR3 is built from 16 residues. Deletions cut 3 bases from V and 5 bases from J, with 16 bases between. Here the CDR3 DNA reads TGCGCCAGCAGCCAGGGACGATTTCCTCGTACCGGGGAGCTGTTTTTT. It is translated as CASSQGRFPRTGELFF.

This chain links TRBV19 with TRBJ2-6; D is possibly TRBD1 (5 bases). Germline CDR1 reads LNHDA; CDR2 reads SQIVND (reference sequence). The CDR3 length is 17 residues. V was trimmed by 4 bases and J by 2 bases, leaving 15 bases between them. CDR3 DNA sequence: TGTGCCAGTAGTAGCCTCGGAGCAGGGCCTGGGGCCAACGTCCTGACTTTC. Residues: CASSSLGAGPGANVLTF.

The gene calls are TRBV29-1 and TRBJ2-2, with 8 nucleotides matching TRBD1. J was trimmed by 1 base and V by 7 bases; bases with no gene match: 2. The V gene's germline CDR1 is SQVTM and CDR2 ANQGSEA. The CDR3 length is 13 residues. The CDR3 DNA sequence: TGCAGCGGTGGGACAGGGAACACCGGGGAGCTGTTTTTT. Translating gives CSGGTGNTGELFF.

The V and J genes are TRBV15 and TRBJ2-5; D could derive from TRBD1 or TRBD2 (6 bases each). The length of the CDR3 is 13 residues. V gave up 1 base and J gave up 5 bases, with 8 bases separating them. Germline V lookup: CDR1 LNHNV, CDR2 YYDKDF (reference sequence). CDR3 in amino acids: CATSRVGGETQYF. In DNA, the CDR3 is TGTGCCACCAGCAGAGTAGGGGGGGAGACCCAGTACTTC.

The genes are TRBV29-1 and TRBJ2-5; D is unresolved. This CDR3 region has 13 residues. V gave up 4 bases and J gave up 3 bases, with 12 bases separating them. Germline V gene lookup returns CDR1 SQVTM and CDR2 ANQGSEA. The CDR3: CSVGSGPEETQYF. The CDR3 DNA reads as TGCAGCGTTGGGTCCGGCCCGGAAGAGACCCAGTACTTC.

The chain has TRBV7-3 and TRBJ2-7; possibly TRBD1 for D (6 bases). V shed 3 bases and J shed 0 bases, with 15 bases lying between them. Germline assignment: CDR1 SGHTA and CDR2 FQGTGA. The CDR3 consists of 16 residues. The CDR3: CASSFTRRDNSYEQYF. The CDR3 nucleotides are TGTGCCAGCAGCTTTACCCGCCGGGACAACTCCTACGAGCAGTACTTC.

The chain combines TRBV18 with TRBJ1-5; D is undetermined. The CDR3 totals 15 residues. Germline lookup yields CDR1 KGHSH and CDR2 LQKENI. Trimming cost V 2 bases and J 0 bases, with 8 bases left between them. Here the CDR3 reads CASSPEVYSNQPQHF. The DNA of the CDR3 is TGTGCCAGCTCACCAGAAGTGTATAGCAATCAGCCCCAGCATTTT.

The genes are TRBV29-1 and TRBJ2-5; unclear D gene. Trimming cost V 3 bases and J 5 bases, with 7 bases left between them. The CDR3 spans 11 residues. The germline V gene encodes CDR1 SQVTM and CDR2 ANQGSEA. CDR3 DNA: TGCAGCGTTGAGGTCGGCGAGACCCAGTACTTC. Its protein is CSVEVGETQYF.

The chain links TRBV5-1 to TRBJ2-5; TRBD1 matches at 8 bases. The CDR3 is 15 residues long. The trim removed 1 base at V and 8 bases at J, leaving 10 bases unmatched. Germline V gene lookup returns CDR1 SGHRS and CDR2 YFSETQ. The CDR3 loop is CASSLNPGTGDTQYF. The CDR3 DNA reads TGCGCCAGCAGCTTGAATCCCGGGACAGGTGATACCCAGTACTTC. The full variable domain, rest sourced from reference TRBV5-1 and TRBJ2-5, is KAGVTQTPRYLIKTRGQQVTLSCSPISGHRSVSWYQQTPGQGLQFLFEYFSETQRNKGNFPGRFSGRQFSNSRSEMNVSTLELGDSALYLCASSLNPGTGDTQYFGPGTRLLVL.

The chain combines TRBV7-9 with TRBJ1-1; D is unresolved. The germline V gene encodes CDR1 SEHNR and CDR2 FQNEAQ (reference sequence). The CDR3 has 15 residues. V was pared by 1 base and J by 1 base, with 10 bases between. The CDR3 protein is CASSLGAAGNTEAFF. The CDR3 bases are TGTGCCAGCAGCTTAGGGGCGGCCGGGAACACTGAAGCTTTCTTT.

This clone was found once. The rearrangement joins TRBV18 to TRBJ2-1; the match to TRBD2 covers 10 bases. V trimming: 0 bases; J trimming: 3 bases; junction bases outside the gene matches: 2. This CDR3 has 16 residues. Germline CDR1 reads KGHSH; CDR2 reads LQKENI. The CDR3 DNA sequence: TGTGCCAGCTCACCACCGGCTAGCGGGGGCTACAATGAGCAGTTCTTC. Translated, it gives CASSPPASGGYNEQFF.

The rearrangement uses TRBV4-2 and TRBJ1-5; D unresolved. The CDR3 is made up of 16 amino acids. In germline, CDR1 is LGHNA, CDR2 YNFKEQ. Trimming pared 0 bases from V and 5 bases from J, leaving 14 bases between. The CDR3 DNA follows: TGTGCCAGCAGCCAAGACGTCACCGGCAGCGATCAGCCCCAGCATTTT. Its translation: CASSQDVTGSDQPQHF.

The chain employs TRBV5-1 and TRBJ1-2; D gene uncertain. The CDR3 covers 14 residues. The germline CDR1 and CDR2 sequences are SGHRS and YFSETQ. The V gene lost 4 bases and the J gene lost 0 bases, with 10 bases spanning the gap. The chain's CDR3 is CASSPDGANYGYTF. In DNA, the CDR3 is TGCGCCAGCAGCCCGGACGGAGCTAACTATGGCTACACCTTC.

The chain combines TRBV19 with TRBJ2-6; tentative D call: TRBD1 (5 bases). CDR3 length: 16 amino acids. The V end was cut by 8 bases, the J end by 0 bases, with 14 bases between. Germline V lookup: CDR1 LNHDA, CDR2 SQIVND (reference sequence). CDR3 region: CASLYRNFSGANVLTF. In DNA form, the CDR3 reads TGTGCCAGTCTCTACAGGAACTTCTCTGGGGCCAACGTCCTGACTTTC. The full variable domain, completed using reference TRBV19 and TRBJ2-6, is DGGITQSPKYLFRKEGQNVTLSCEQNLNHDAMYWYRQDPGQGLRLIYYSQIVNDFQKGDIAEGYSVSREKKESFPLTVTSAQKNPTAFYLCASLYRNFSGANVLTFGAGSRLTVL.

The CDR3 loop reads CASRTTGTRNTQYF. The CDR3 DNA is TGTGCCAGCAGGACTACCGGGACTAGAAATACGCAGTATTTT. This sequence joins TRBV2 and TRBJ2-3; 8 nucleotides align to TRBD2. CDR1 and CDR2 from the germline V gene are SNHLY and FYNNEI. After removal of 6 bases from V and 7 bases from J, the junction contained 9 bases not matched to a gene. CDR3 size: 14 residues.

This clone occurred a few times. The V and J genes are TRBV4-1 and TRBJ1-5; D not certain. This CDR3 has 14 residues. V lost 1 base and J 6 bases, leaving 10 bases between the germline ends. Germline CDR1 reads MGHRA; CDR2 reads YSYEKL. This chain's CDR3 is CASSQAGSGQPQHF. The DNA of the CDR3 is TGCGCCAGCAGCCAAGCTGGATCCGGTCAGCCCCAGCATTTT.

The chain joins TRBV27 to TRBJ2-5, with TRBD1 matching over 7 bases. CDR3 size: 13 residues. The trim removed 5 bases at V and 2 bases at J, leaving 2 bases unmatched. Germline assignment: CDR1 MNHEY and CDR2 SMNVEV (reference sequence). CDR3 bases: TGTGCCAGCAGTAGGGACAGTCAAGAGACCCAGTACTTC. Translated: CASSRDSQETQYF.

The chain couples TRBV5-1 to TRBJ2-7; 7 nucleotides align to TRBD1. Losses at the gene ends were 4 bases for V and 1 base for J; bases not matched to a gene: 5. Germline V CDR1 and CDR2: SGHRS, YFSETQ. CDR3 size: 14 residues. The chain's CDR3 is CASSPRTGSYEQYF. CDR3 in DNA: TGCGCCAGCAGCCCACGGACAGGTTCCTACGAGCAGTACTTC.

V is TRBV6-1 and J is TRBJ2-5; D uncertain. V was shortened by 1 base and J by 8 bases, with 14 bases between the two germline ends. Germline CDR1 MNHNS, CDR2 SASEGT. The CDR3 runs to 14 residues. CDR3 in amino acids: CASSEVGQFRTQYF. The CDR3 DNA reads as TGTGCCAGCAGTGAAGTTGGCCAATTCAGAACCCAGTACTTC.

The rearrangement links TRBV27 to TRBJ1-5; 8 nucleotides agree with TRBD1. This CDR3 has 15 residues. The germline V gene has CDR1 MNHEY and CDR2 SMNVEV (reference sequence). The J segment lost 9 bases and the V segment lost 6 bases, leaving 13 bases of the junction unmatched. DNA of the CDR3: TGTGCCAGCAGACTGACAGGGGCCCTACGCTCGCCCCAGCATTTT. The encoded protein is CASRLTGALRSPQHF.

This chain joins TRBV5-8 and TRBJ2-1; TRBD2 matches 11 bases. The CDR3 consists of 18 residues. Germline CDR1 is SGHTS and CDR2 is YDEGEE. V was clipped by 0 bases and J by 7 bases; unmatched bases: 12. The CDR3 DNA reads TGTGCCAGCAGCTTGGCTCTAGCGGGGGGCCTCGAGGGGAATGAGCAGTTCTTC. Translation gives CASSLALAGGLEGNEQFF.

The chain joins TRBV29-1 to TRBJ1-1; no clear D. CDR1 and CDR2 from the germline V gene are SQVTM and ANQGSEA. V shed 6 bases and J shed 1 base, with 15 bases lying between them. The CDR3 spans 14 residues. The chain's CDR3 is CSVGVPRRNTEAFF. The CDR3 coding sequence is TGCAGCGTCGGAGTACCTAGGAGGAACACTGAAGCTTTCTTT.

This clone was detected once. The V call is TRBV6-6, the J call TRBJ2-7; 10 bases fit TRBD1. Looked up from germline, CDR1 is MNHNY and CDR2 is SVGAGI (reference sequence). Trimming took 6 bases from V and 4 from J; bases not matched to a gene: 9. This CDR3 is 15 amino acids long. The CDR3 DNA sequence: TGTGCCAGCAGGCCGGGACAGGGGTCACTGTACGAGCAGTACTTC. Amino acids: CASRPGQGSLYEQYF.

This clone was recorded only once. The genes are TRBV4-1 and TRBJ2-3; the D is unclear. The CDR3 extends over 15 amino acids. Germline V CDR1 and CDR2: MGHRA, YSYEKL. The ends were cut back, 4 bases at V and 6 bases at J, with 17 bases in the middle. The CDR3 loop is CASSLRYPEGDTQYF. Here the CDR3 DNA reads TGCGCCAGCAGCCTAAGGTACCCTGAAGGGGATACGCAGTATTTT.

V usage is TRBV5-5 and J usage is TRBJ2-7, with a weak D call TRBD2 (5 bases). Germline lookup yields CDR1 SGHKS and CDR2 YYEKEE (reference sequence). This CDR3 is 16 amino acids long. Trimming removed 0 bases at V and 0 bases at J, with 13 bases between. CDR3 sequence (DNA): TGTGCCAGCAGCTTGGCCGGCACTGGGAGCTCCTACGAGCAGTACTTC. Residues: CASSLAGTGSSYEQYF.